A single sample gave rise to the 8 T cell receptor beta chains below, sequenced in a study of neoadjuvant anti-PD-1 for oral cavity cancer. Assay used: immunoSEQ multiplex PCR; TCRdb lists only in-frame clones, some missing. The sample lists approximately 74,000 clones, 84% occurring once. Material: PBMCs, obtained before nivolumab (anti-PD-1) treatment. These receptors originate from a person aged 35-79 years with oral cavity squamous cell carcinoma.

The chain couples TRBV30 to TRBJ2-4; 7 bases are shared with TRBD2. V lost 6 bases, J lost 1 base, and 3 bases stayed unmatched. This CDR3 has 13 residues. Germline V CDR1 and CDR2: GTSNPN, SVGIG (reference sequence). CDR3 nucleotide sequence: TGTGCCTGTGGGGGGGATGCCAAAAACATTCAGTACTTC. It specifies CACGGDAKNIQYF. The variable domain in full, completed from reference TRBV30 and TRBJ2-4, reads SQTIHQWPATLVQPVGSPLSLECTVEGTSNPNLYWYRQAAGRGLQLLFYSVGIGQISSEVPQNLSASRPQDRQFILSSKKLLLSDSGFYLCACGGDAKNIQYFGAGTRLSVL.

The rearrangement uses TRBV5-4 and TRBJ2-3, with TRBD1 identical over 8 bases. Per the germline V gene, CDR1 is SGHNT and CDR2 is YYREEE (reference sequence). CDR3 length equals 18 residues. The ends lost 0 bases at V and 7 bases at J; junction bases unmatched: 16. The CDR3 nucleotides are TGTGCCAGCAGCTTGGATCCGGTGGACAGGGTTATCCTACATACGCAGTATTTT. It yields the protein CASSLDPVDRVILHTQYF.

This clone was recorded many times. This chain links TRBV5-6 with TRBJ1-1; TRBD1 matches at 9 bases. CDR3 length: 15 amino acids. V lost 4 bases and J lost 4; bases outside the gene matches: 8. CDR1 and CDR2 (germline): SGHDT, YYEEEE. Here the CDR3 DNA reads TGTGCCAGCAGCCCTTTACAGGGGGCGGGCACTGAAGCTTTCTTT. Translating gives CASSPLQGAGTEAFF. The full variable domain, rest sourced from reference TRBV5-6 and TRBJ1-1, is DAGVTQSPTHLIKTRGQQVTLRCSPKSGHDTVSWYQQALGQGPQFIFQYYEEEERQRGNFPDRFSGHQFPNYSSELNVNALLLGDSALYLCASSPLQGAGTEAFFGQGTRLTVV.

The chain combines TRBV6-5 with TRBJ2-1, with D unresolved. Trimming stripped 3 bases from V and 4 bases from J, with 10 bases between. The CDR3 is 14 amino acids. From germline, CDR1 is MNHEY and CDR2 SVGAGI. The DNA of the CDR3 is TGTGCCAGCAGTTATAGGCCATCATACAATGAGCAGTTCTTC. Amino acid sequence: CASSYRPSYNEQFF.

The chain has TRBV30 and TRBJ1-1; a possible D gene is TRBD1 (5 bases). Trimming left V 8 bases short and J 0 bases short, with 19 bases between. The CDR3 loop spans 15 amino acids. Germline lookup yields CDR1 GTSNPN and CDR2 SVGIG (reference sequence). This CDR3 reads CALGDSSSMNTEAFF. The CDR3 nucleotides read TGTGCCCTCGGAGACAGTTCCAGCATGAACACTGAAGCTTTCTTT.

This clone was picked up one time. V gene TRBV11-2 combines with J gene TRBJ2-7, with D hard to call. The V and J ends lost 0 bases and 7 bases respectively, with 10 bases between them. This CDR3 contains 13 residues. Germline CDR1 reads SGHAT; CDR2 reads FQNNGV. The DNA of the CDR3 is TGTGCCAGCAGCTTAGAGGTTGGACGGGAGCAGTACTTC. Amino acid sequence: CASSLEVGREQYF.

This chain uses TRBV5-6 with TRBJ1-5; D call uncertain. The V end lost 5 bases, the J end lost 6 bases, and 9 bases lay between the germline ends. The CDR3 spans 12 residues. Germline CDR1 SGHDT, CDR2 YYEEEE. The CDR3 region is CASSLQRQPQHF. The CDR3 DNA is TGTGCCAGCAGTTTGCAGCGTCAGCCCCAGCATTTT.

The rearrangement links TRBV29-1 to TRBJ2-7, with 8 bases identical to TRBD1. From germline, CDR1 is SQVTM and CDR2 ANQGSEA. CDR3 length equals 13 residues. Trimming cost V 1 base and J 6 bases; bases outside gene matches: 5. The CDR3 reads CSVEGDRRAEQYF. The CDR3 DNA sequence: TGCAGCGTTGAAGGGGACAGGCGGGCCGAGCAGTACTTC.